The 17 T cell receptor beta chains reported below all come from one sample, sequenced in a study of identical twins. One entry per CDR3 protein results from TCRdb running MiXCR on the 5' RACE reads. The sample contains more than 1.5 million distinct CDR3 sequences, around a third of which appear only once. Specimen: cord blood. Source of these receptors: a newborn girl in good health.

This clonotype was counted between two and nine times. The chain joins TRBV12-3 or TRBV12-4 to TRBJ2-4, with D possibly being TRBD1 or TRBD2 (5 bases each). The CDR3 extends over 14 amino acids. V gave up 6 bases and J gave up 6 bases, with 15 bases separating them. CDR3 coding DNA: TGTGCCAGCAGCCCGTCGGGGCCTAGAAACATTCAGTACTTC. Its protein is CASSPSGPRNIQYF.

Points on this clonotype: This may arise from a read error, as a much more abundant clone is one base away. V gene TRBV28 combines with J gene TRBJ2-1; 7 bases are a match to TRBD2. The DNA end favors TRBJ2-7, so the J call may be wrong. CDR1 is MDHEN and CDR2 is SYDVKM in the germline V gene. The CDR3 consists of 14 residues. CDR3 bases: TGTGCCAGCAGGGGCGGGAGTGCCTACAATGAGCAGTACTTC. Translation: CASRGGSAYNEQYF.

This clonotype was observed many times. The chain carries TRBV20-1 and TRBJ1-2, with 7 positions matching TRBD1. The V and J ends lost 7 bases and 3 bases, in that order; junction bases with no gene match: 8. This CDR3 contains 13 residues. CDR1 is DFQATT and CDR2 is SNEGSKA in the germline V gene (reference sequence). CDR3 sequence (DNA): TGCAGTGTTTCGACAGGGAGGGACTATGGCTACACCTTC. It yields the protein CSVSTGRDYGYTF.

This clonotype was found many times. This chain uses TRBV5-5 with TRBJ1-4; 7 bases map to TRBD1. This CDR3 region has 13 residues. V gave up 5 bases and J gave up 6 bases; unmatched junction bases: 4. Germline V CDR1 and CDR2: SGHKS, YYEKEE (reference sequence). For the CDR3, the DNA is TGTGCCAGCAGGCCAGGACAGGATGAAAAACTGTTTTTT. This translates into CASRPGQDEKLFF.

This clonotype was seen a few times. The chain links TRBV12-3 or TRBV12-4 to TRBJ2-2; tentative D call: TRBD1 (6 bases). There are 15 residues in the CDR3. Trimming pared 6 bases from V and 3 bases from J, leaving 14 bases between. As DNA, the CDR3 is TGTGCCAGCAGGGCCAATACAGGGTACACCGGGGAGCTGTTTTTT. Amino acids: CASRANTGYTGELFF.

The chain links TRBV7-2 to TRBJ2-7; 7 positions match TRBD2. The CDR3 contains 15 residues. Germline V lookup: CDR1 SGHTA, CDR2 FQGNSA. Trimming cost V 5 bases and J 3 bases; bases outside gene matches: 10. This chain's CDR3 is CASSLGLVSRYEQYF. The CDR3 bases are TGTGCCAGCAGCCTCGGACTAGTCTCCCGCTACGAGCAGTACTTC.

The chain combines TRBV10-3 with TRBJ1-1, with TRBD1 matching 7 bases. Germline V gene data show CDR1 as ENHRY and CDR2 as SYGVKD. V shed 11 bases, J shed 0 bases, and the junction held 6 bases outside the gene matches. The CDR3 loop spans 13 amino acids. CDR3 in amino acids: CAAGGPMNTEAFF. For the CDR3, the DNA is TGTGCCGCAGGGGGGCCCATGAACACTGAAGCTTTCTTT.

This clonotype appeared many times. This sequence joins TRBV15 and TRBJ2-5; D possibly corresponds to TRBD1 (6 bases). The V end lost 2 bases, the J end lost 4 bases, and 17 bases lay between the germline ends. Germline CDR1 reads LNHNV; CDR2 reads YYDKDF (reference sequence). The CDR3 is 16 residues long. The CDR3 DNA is TGTGCCACCAGCAGATACAGGGTGTTGTTACTAGAGACCCAGTACTTC. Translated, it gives CATSRYRVLLLETQYF.

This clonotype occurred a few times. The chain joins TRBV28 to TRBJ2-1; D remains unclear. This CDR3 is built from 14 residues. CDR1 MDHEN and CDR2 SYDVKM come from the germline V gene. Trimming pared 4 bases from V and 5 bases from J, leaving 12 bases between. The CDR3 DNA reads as TGTGCCAGCAGTTCCCCTGCGGAGAACAATGAGCAGTTCTTC. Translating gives CASSSPAENNEQFF.

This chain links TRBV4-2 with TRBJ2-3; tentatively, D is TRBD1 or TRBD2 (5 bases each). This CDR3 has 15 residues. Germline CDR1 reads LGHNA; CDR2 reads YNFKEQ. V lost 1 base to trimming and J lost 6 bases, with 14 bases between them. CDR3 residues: CASSQARGEADTQYF. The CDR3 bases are TGTGCCAGCAGCCAAGCGAGGGGCGAGGCGGATACGCAGTATTTT.

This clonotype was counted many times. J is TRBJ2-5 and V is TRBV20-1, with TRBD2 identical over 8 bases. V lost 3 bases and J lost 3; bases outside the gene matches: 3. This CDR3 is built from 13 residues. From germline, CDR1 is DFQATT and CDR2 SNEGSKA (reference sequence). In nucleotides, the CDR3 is TGCAGTGCTAGGGGTAGCGGGGAAGAGACCCAGTACTTC. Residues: CSARGSGEETQYF.

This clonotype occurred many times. The CDR3 is CASSVLQGLYGYTF. The CDR3, as DNA: TGCGCCAGCAGCGTACTACAGGGGCTGTATGGCTACACCTTC. The chain uses TRBV5-1 and TRBJ1-2; 7 bases agree with TRBD1. The CDR3 totals 14 residues. CDR1 and CDR2 (germline): SGHRS, YFSETQ. The ends lost 4 bases at V and 5 bases at J; junction bases unmatched: 8.

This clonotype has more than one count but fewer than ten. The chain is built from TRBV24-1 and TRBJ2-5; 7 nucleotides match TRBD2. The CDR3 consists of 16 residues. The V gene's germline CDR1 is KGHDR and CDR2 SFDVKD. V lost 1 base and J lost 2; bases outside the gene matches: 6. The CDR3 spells CATSDLRPSGQETQYF. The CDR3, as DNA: TGTGCCACCAGTGATTTAAGGCCTAGCGGACAAGAGACCCAGTACTTC.

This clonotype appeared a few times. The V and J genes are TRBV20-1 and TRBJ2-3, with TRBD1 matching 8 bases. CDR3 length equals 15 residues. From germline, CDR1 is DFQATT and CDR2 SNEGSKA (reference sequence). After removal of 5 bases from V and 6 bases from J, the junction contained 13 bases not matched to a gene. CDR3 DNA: TGCAGTGCTCGCCGAGGACAGGGCGAGTGGGATACGCAGTATTTT. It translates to CSARRGQGEWDTQYF.

CDR3 sequence: CASSLAADRGAEKLFF. The DNA for the CDR3 is TGTGCCAGCAGCTTAGCCGCCGACAGGGGGGCCGAAAAACTGTTTTTT. The chain uses TRBV7-9 and TRBJ1-4, with 9 positions matching TRBD1. With 0 bases clipped from V and 8 bases from J, the junction kept 7 bases outside the gene matches. Germline CDR1 is SEHNR and CDR2 is FQNEAQ (reference sequence). The CDR3 loop spans 16 amino acids.

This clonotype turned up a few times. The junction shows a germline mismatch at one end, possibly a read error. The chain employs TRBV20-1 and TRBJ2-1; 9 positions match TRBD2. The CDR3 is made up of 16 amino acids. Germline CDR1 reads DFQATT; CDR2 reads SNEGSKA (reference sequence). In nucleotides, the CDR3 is TGCAGTGCCCGTAGCGGGGGAACTTACTCCTACAATGATCAGTTCTTC. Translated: CSARSGGTYSYNDQFF.

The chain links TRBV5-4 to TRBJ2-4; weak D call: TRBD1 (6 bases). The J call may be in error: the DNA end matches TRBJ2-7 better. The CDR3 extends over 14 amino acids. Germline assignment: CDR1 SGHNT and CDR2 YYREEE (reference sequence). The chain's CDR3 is CASSRGLGAYEQYF. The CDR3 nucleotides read TGTGCCAGCAGCCGCGGGCTGGGGGCTTACGAGCAGTACTTC.